This TCR beta chain was recovered during a study of cytomegalovirus exposure and HLA in healthy donors. In the study overall: Among the roughly 400 genotyped donors, 70% to 90% were placed in the Caucasian-associated ancestry cluster.

Germline-derived CDR1 and CDR2 are SGHVS and FQNEAQ. Trimming cost V 5 bases and J 5 bases; bases outside gene matches: 20. The CDR3 extends over 19 amino acids. PCR involved 60 Vbeta and 13 Jbeta primers. TCRdb keeps only in-frame clones here, not all; method: immunoSEQ multiplex PCR. The data contain 150,000 to 200,000 clones, approximately 82% of them singletons. Study-level findings and limits: Several of the most significant clusters appeared linked to common viral pathogens, based on a later analysis. Reported results showed that the classifier diagnosed cytomegalovirus status with high specificity and sensitivity. Earlier analysis yielded a pattern in which most TCR beta V segments were productive about 87% or about 30% of the time.

This clone occurred once. What it binds is not known. The sequencing sample was made of PBMCs. The J gene is TRBJ2-7, the V gene TRBV7-8; 11 nucleotides align to TRBD2. This clonotype was obtained from a middle-aged man in good health and CMV-seropositive. Written as DNA, the CDR3 is TGTGCCAGCAGCCAACGTTTACGTAGCGGGAGGGCCAAGGGGGACGAGCAGTACTTC. Translated, it gives CASSQRLRSGRAKGDEQYF.